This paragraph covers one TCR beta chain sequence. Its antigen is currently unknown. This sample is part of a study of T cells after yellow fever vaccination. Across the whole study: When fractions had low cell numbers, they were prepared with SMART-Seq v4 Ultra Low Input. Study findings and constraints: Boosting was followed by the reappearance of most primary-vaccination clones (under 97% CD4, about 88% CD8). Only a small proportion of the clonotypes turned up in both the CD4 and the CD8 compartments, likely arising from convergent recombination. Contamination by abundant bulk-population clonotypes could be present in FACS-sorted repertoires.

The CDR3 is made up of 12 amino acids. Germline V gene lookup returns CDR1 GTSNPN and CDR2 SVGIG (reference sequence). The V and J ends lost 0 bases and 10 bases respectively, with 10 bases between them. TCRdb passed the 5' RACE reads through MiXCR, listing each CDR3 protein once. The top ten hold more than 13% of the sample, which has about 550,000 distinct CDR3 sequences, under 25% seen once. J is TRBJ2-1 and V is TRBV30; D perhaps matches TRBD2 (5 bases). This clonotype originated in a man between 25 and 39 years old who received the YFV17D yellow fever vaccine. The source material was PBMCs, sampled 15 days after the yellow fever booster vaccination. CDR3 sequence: CAWSVESGEQFF. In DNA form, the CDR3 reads TGTGCCTGGAGTGTAGAAAGCGGAGAGCAGTTCTTC.